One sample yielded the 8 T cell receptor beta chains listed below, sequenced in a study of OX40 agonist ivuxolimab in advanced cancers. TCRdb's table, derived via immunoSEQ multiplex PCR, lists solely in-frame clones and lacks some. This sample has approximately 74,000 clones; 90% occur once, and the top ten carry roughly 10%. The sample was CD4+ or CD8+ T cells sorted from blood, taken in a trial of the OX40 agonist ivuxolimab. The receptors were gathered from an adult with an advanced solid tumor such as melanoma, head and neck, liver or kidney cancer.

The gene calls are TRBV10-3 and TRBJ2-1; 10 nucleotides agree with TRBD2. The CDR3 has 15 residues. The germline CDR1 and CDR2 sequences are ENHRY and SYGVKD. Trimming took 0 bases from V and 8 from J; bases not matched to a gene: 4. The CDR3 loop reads CAISESASGRHEQFF. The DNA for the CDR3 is TGTGCCATCAGTGAGTCGGCTAGCGGGAGACATGAGCAGTTCTTC.

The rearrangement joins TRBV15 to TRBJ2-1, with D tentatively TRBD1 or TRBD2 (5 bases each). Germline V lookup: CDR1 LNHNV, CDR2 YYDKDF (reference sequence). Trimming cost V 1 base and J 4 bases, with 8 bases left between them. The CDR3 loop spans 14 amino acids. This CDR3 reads CATSRGGGYNEQFF. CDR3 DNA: TGTGCCACCAGCAGAGGTGGGGGTTACAATGAGCAGTTCTTC.

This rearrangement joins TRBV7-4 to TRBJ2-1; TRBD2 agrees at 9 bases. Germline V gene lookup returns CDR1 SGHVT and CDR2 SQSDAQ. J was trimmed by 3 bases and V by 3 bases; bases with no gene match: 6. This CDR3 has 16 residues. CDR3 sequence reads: CASSFVAGVFYNEQFF. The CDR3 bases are TGTGCCAGCAGCTTTGTAGCGGGAGTCTTCTACAATGAGCAGTTCTTC. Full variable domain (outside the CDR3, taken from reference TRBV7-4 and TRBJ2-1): GAGVSQSPRYKVAKRGRDVALRCDSISGHVTLYWYRQTLGQGSEVLTYSQSDAQRDKSGRPSGRFSAERPERSVSTLKIQRTEQGDSAVYLCASSFVAGVFYNEQFFGPGTRLTVL.

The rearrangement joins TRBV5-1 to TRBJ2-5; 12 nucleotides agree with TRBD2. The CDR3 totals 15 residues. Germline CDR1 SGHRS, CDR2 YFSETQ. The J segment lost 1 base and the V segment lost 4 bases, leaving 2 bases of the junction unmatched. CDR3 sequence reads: CASSPGLAGQETQYF. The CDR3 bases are TGCGCCAGCAGCCCGGGACTAGCGGGCCAAGAGACCCAGTACTTC.

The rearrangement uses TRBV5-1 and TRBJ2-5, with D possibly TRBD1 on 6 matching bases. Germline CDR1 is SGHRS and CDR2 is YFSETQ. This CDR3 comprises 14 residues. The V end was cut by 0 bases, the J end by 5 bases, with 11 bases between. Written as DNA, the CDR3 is TGCGCCAGCAGCTTGGTGGGGGCCGCGGAGACCCAGTACTTC. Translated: CASSLVGAAETQYF.

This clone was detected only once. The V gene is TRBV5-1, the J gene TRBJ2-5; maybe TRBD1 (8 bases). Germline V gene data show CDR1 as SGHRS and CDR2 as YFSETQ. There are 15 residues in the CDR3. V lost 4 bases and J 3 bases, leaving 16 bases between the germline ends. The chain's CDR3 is CASSTETGGEETQYF. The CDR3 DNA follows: TGCGCCAGCAGCACCGAAACAGGGGGGGAAGAGACCCAGTACTTC.

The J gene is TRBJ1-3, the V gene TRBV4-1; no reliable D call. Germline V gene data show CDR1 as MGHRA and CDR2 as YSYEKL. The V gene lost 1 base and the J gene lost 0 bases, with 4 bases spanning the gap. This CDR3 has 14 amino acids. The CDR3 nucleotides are TGCGCCAGCAGCCAAGGGTTCTCTGGAAACACCATATATTTT. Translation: CASSQGFSGNTIYF.

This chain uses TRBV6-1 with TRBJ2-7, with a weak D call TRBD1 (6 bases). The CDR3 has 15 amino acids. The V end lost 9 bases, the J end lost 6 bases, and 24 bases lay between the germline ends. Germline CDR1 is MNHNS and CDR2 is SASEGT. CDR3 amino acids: CASSGQGTFTGEQYF. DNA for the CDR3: TGTGCCAGTTCTGGGCAGGGGACCTTTACGGGCGAGCAGTACTTC.